This is a list of T cell receptor beta chains from one sample in a study of T cell responses to AZD1222 COVID-19 vaccine. Profiling relied on immunoSEQ multiplex PCR, and the TCRdb table lists in-frame clones only, not all of them. The sample has 150,000 or so clones; about 89% are singletons. Here the sequenced sample was peripheral blood, taken 28 days after the second AZD1222 dose. The origin of the receptors is an adult who received the AZD1222 COVID-19 vaccine. CDR3s include the opening cysteine and the closing phenylalanine or tryptophan. The D gene is left open where the match is weak. Size is omitted from some rows. Given values are once, few, many or a class for expanded clones.

CDR3 DNA: TGTGCCAGCAGTTATCGGGCCGGGAACACTGAAGCTTTCTTT; CDR3 protein: CASSYRAGNTEAFF; V gene: TRBV6-5; J gene: TRBJ1-1; clone size: -; D gene: -
CDR3 DNA: TGTGCCAGTAGTCCCCCACGGGCTTCGGGCGATGGCTACACCTTC; CDR3 protein: CASSPPRASGDGYTF; V gene: TRBV19; J gene: TRBJ1-2; clone size: -; D gene: -
CDR3 DNA: TGTGCCAGCAGCCCCAGGACTACCGAGCAGTACTTC; CDR3 protein: CASSPRTTEQYF; V gene: TRBV7-2; J gene: TRBJ2-7; clone size: -; D gene: -
CDR3 DNA: TGTGCACAAGGACAGGGGAAAACTGGAAACACCATATATTTT; CDR3 protein: CAQGQGKTGNTIYF; V gene: TRBV30; J gene: TRBJ1-3; clone size: -; D gene: TRBD1
CDR3 DNA: TGTGCCAGCAGTTACCTAGGGGGCGGGCAGCCCCAGCATTTT; CDR3 protein: CASSYLGGGQPQHF; V gene: TRBV6-5; J gene: TRBJ1-5; clone size: -; D gene: TRBD1
CDR3 DNA: TGTGCCAGCAGCTTAGGGGGAGTTGGTAATGAGCAGTTCTTC; CDR3 protein: CASSLGGVGNEQFF; V gene: TRBV7-3; J gene: TRBJ2-1; clone size: -; D gene: -
CDR3 DNA: TGTGCCAGCAGCCGGACTGCGGGGGGGGAGACCCAGTACTTC; CDR3 protein: CASSRTAGGETQYF; V gene: TRBV7-2; J gene: TRBJ2-5; clone size: -; D gene: TRBD2
CDR3 DNA: TGTGCCAGCAGCTTAGAAGGGACTAGCGGGGGGGCGACAGATACGCAGTATTTT; CDR3 protein: CASSLEGTSGGATDTQYF; V gene: TRBV11-3; J gene: TRBJ2-3; clone size: -; D gene: TRBD2
CDR3 DNA: TGTGCCAGCAGCACCGGGACCCAAGAGACCCAGTACTTC; CDR3 protein: CASSTGTQETQYF; V gene: TRBV7-6; J gene: TRBJ2-5; clone size: -; D gene: -
CDR3 DNA: TGTGCCTGGAGCGGAATAGGGCCTAATTCACCCCTCCACTTT; CDR3 protein: CAWSGIGPNSPLHF; V gene: TRBV30; J gene: TRBJ1-6; clone size: -; D gene: -
CDR3 DNA: TGTGCCAGCAGCTTGGGGCTCCAGGGCTACGAGCAGTACTTC; CDR3 protein: CASSLGLQGYEQYF; V gene: TRBV7-8; J gene: TRBJ2-7; clone size: -; D gene: -
CDR3 DNA: TGCGCCAGCAATAGCGGGGGCTACGAGCAGTACTTC; CDR3 protein: CASNSGGYEQYF; V gene: TRBV5-1; J gene: TRBJ2-7; clone size: once; D gene: TRBD2
CDR3 DNA: TGTGCCAGTAGCCCTGGACTAGCGGAGGCCAAAAACATTCAGTACTTC; CDR3 protein: CASSPGLAEAKNIQYF; V gene: TRBV19; J gene: TRBJ2-4; clone size: -; D gene: TRBD2
CDR3 DNA: TGTGCCATCTCGGACTCGTATGGCTACACCTTC; CDR3 protein: CAISDSYGYTF; V gene: TRBV19; J gene: TRBJ1-2; clone size: once; D gene: -
CDR3 DNA: TGTGCCAGCAGCTTCCGCAGGGGCAATGAGCAGTTCTTC; CDR3 protein: CASSFRRGNEQFF; V gene: TRBV7-2; J gene: TRBJ2-1; clone size: few; D gene: -
CDR3 DNA: TGTGCCAGCAGACAGGGGACAGCGAACACCGGGGAGCTGTTTTTT; CDR3 protein: CASRQGTANTGELFF; V gene: TRBV28; J gene: TRBJ2-2; clone size: -; D gene: TRBD1
CDR3 DNA: TGTGCCAGCAGTAGACAGGGGGCGCAGCCCCAGCATTTT; CDR3 protein: CASSRQGAQPQHF; V gene: TRBV6-1; J gene: TRBJ1-5; clone size: -; D gene: TRBD1
CDR3 DNA: TGTGCCAGCAGTTACTCAGGTAGCGGGAGAAAACAGTTCTTC; CDR3 protein: CASSYSGSGRKQFF; V gene: TRBV6-5; J gene: TRBJ2-1; clone size: -; D gene: TRBD2
CDR3 DNA: TGTGCCAGCAGCCAAGATCCGACAGTTATTAATGAAAAACTGTTTTTT; CDR3 protein: CASSQDPTVINEKLFF; V gene: TRBV3-1/TRBV3-2; J gene: TRBJ1-4; clone size: -; D gene: -
CDR3 DNA: TGTGCCAGCAGTTACCAGAGACAGAGCCTGAACACTGAAGCTTTCTTT; CDR3 protein: CASSYQRQSLNTEAFF; V gene: TRBV6-2/TRBV6-3; J gene: TRBJ1-1; clone size: -; D gene: -
CDR3 DNA: TGTGCCTGGAGTACCGGGACAGGGCCCGACAGGGCCCAGCATTTT; CDR3 protein: CAWSTGTGPDRAQHF; V gene: TRBV30; J gene: TRBJ1-5; clone size: -; D gene: TRBD1
CDR3 DNA: TGTGCCAGCAGTGAATCGTGGTCGGGCTCCTACGAGCAGTACTTC; CDR3 protein: CASSESWSGSYEQYF; V gene: TRBV6-1; J gene: TRBJ2-7; clone size: -; D gene: -
CDR3 DNA: TGTGCCATCAGTGGGACAAAGGACAGGGCGAACAATCAGCCCCAGCATTTT; CDR3 protein: CAISGTKDRANNQPQHF; V gene: TRBV10-3; J gene: TRBJ1-5; clone size: -; D gene: TRBD1
CDR3 DNA: TGTGCCAGCAGCGCCCGAGCGGGAGGAGATACGCAGTATTTT; CDR3 protein: CASSARAGGDTQYF; V gene: TRBV9; J gene: TRBJ2-3; clone size: -; D gene: TRBD2
CDR3 DNA: TGTGCCAGCAGCTTTCTAGAGAGGGGTTACAATGAGCAGTTCTTC; CDR3 protein: CASSFLERGYNEQFF; V gene: TRBV9; J gene: TRBJ2-1; clone size: -; D gene: -
CDR3 DNA: TGTGCCAGCTCAGCACAGGGGGCTGGGAGTAATCAGCCCCAGCATTTT; CDR3 protein: CASSAQGAGSNQPQHF; V gene: TRBV18; J gene: TRBJ1-5; clone size: -; D gene: TRBD1
CDR3 DNA: TGTGCCTGGGTCAGCGGGAGCACCTACAATGAGCAGTTCTTC; CDR3 protein: CAWVSGSTYNEQFF; V gene: TRBV30; J gene: TRBJ2-1; clone size: -; D gene: TRBD2
CDR3 DNA: TGCGCCAGCAGCTTGAAGCTGTCAGAAGAGACCCAGTACTTC; CDR3 protein: CASSLKLSEETQYF; V gene: TRBV5-1; J gene: TRBJ2-5; clone size: -; D gene: -
CDR3 DNA: TGTGCCTGGAGGATCCGGGGCAACTCTGGAAACACCATATATTTT; CDR3 protein: CAWRIRGNSGNTIYF; V gene: TRBV30; J gene: TRBJ1-3; clone size: -; D gene: -
CDR3 DNA: TGTGCCAGCAGCACTGGATCTACCTCCTACGAGCAGTACTTC; CDR3 protein: CASSTGSTSYEQYF; V gene: TRBV11-1; J gene: TRBJ2-7; clone size: once; D gene: -
CDR3 DNA: TGTGCTAGTGGTGCCGGACTAGCGGGAGATTCCTACAATGAGCAGTTCTTC; CDR3 protein: CASGAGLAGDSYNEQFF; V gene: TRBV12-5; J gene: TRBJ2-1; clone size: -; D gene: TRBD2
CDR3 DNA: TGTGCCAGCAGCCGATCCTACAATGAGCAGTTCTTC; CDR3 protein: CASSRSYNEQFF; V gene: TRBV7-9; J gene: TRBJ2-1; clone size: -; D gene: -
CDR3 DNA: TGTGCCAGCAGTTACCGTAGCGGGGATTCCTACAATGAGCAGTTCTTC; CDR3 protein: CASSYRSGDSYNEQFF; V gene: TRBV6-2/TRBV6-3; J gene: TRBJ2-1; clone size: -; D gene: TRBD2
CDR3 DNA: TGTGCCAGCAGCCCAAGAGGGCTAGCCAGGCCCTCCACAGATACGCAGTATTTT; CDR3 protein: CASSPRGLARPSTDTQYF; V gene: TRBV14; J gene: TRBJ2-3; clone size: -; D gene: -
CDR3 DNA: TGTGCCAGCAGCGTTGGGGGGAGGGACCTCGATAATTCACCCCTCCACTTT; CDR3 protein: CASSVGGRDLDNSPLHF; V gene: TRBV9; J gene: TRBJ1-6; clone size: once; D gene: -
CDR3 DNA: TGCGCCAGCAGCTTGGCAGTAGGGGAGGCCGGGGAGCTGTTTTTT; CDR3 protein: CASSLAVGEAGELFF; V gene: TRBV5-1; J gene: TRBJ2-2; clone size: -; D gene: -
CDR3 DNA: TGCGCCAGCAGCTTCGGGGACGGGAACTATGGCTACACCTTC; CDR3 protein: CASSFGDGNYGYTF; V gene: TRBV5-1; J gene: TRBJ1-2; clone size: -; D gene: -
CDR3 DNA: TGTGCCAGCAGCTTGCAATCTGGGGCGGCTCGGGGCTACACCTTC; CDR3 protein: CASSLQSGAARGYTF; V gene: TRBV5-6; J gene: TRBJ1-2; clone size: -; D gene: -
CDR3 DNA: TGTGCCAGCAGCTTAGTGACAGGTCGCCAAGAGACCCAGTACTTC; CDR3 protein: CASSLVTGRQETQYF; V gene: TRBV7-2; J gene: TRBJ2-5; clone size: -; D gene: -
CDR3 DNA: TGTGCCAGCAGCTCGGTGGGTACAGGGAACTACGAGCAGTACTTC; CDR3 protein: CASSSVGTGNYEQYF; V gene: TRBV7-2; J gene: TRBJ2-7; clone size: once; D gene: -
CDR3 DNA: TGTGCCAGCAGTTACACCCCGTTCAGCGGAAACAATGAGCAGTTCTTC; CDR3 protein: CASSYTPFSGNNEQFF; V gene: TRBV6-2/TRBV6-3; J gene: TRBJ2-1; clone size: -; D gene: -
CDR3 DNA: TGTGCCACCAACAGAGTCCGCGAAGAGACCCAGTACTTC; CDR3 protein: CATNRVREETQYF; V gene: TRBV15; J gene: TRBJ2-5; clone size: -; D gene: -
CDR3 DNA: TGTGCCAGCAGCCCTAGGCCGGGAGAGACCCAGTACTTC; CDR3 protein: CASSPRPGETQYF; V gene: TRBV7-2; J gene: TRBJ2-5; clone size: -; D gene: -